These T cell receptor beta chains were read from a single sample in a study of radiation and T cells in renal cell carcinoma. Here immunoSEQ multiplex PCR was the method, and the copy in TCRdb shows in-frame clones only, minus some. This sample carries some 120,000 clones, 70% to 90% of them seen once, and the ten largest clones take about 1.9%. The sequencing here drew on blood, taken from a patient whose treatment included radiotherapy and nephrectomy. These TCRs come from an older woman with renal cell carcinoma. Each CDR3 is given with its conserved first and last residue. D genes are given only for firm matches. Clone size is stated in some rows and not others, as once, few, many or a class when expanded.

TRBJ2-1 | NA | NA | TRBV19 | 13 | CASSIRQVNEQFF | TGTGCCAGTAGTATCCGACAGGTCAATGAGCAGTTCTTC
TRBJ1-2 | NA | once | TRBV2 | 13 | CASKLGVPDGYTF | TGTGCCAGCAAACTCGGGGTGCCTGACGGCTACACCTTC
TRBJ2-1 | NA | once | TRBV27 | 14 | CASSLSWGRGEQFF | TGTGCCAGCAGTTTATCGTGGGGGCGCGGTGAGCAGTTCTTC
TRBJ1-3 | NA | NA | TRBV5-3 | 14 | CARSPTGSGNTIYF | TGTGCCAGAAGCCCAACAGGCTCTGGAAACACCATATATTTT
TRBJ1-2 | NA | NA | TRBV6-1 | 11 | CASIEGYGYTF | TGTGCCAGCATTGAGGGCTATGGCTACACCTTC
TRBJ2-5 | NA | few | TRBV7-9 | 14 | CASSQAPGLRTQYF | TGTGCCAGCAGCCAAGCCCCAGGGTTAAGGACCCAGTACTTC
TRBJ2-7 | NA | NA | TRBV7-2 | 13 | CASSPAGSYEQYF | TGTGCCAGCAGCCCGGCGGGTTCCTACGAGCAGTACTTC
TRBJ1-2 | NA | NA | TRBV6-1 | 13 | CASSDRVHYGYTF | TGTGCCAGCAGTGACAGGGTACACTATGGCTACACCTTC
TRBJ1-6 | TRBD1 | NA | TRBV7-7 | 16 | CASSLLPGQGNSPLHF | TGTGCTAGCAGCTTGCTCCCGGGACAGGGGAATTCACCCCTCCACTTT
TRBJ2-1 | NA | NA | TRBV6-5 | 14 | CASRGPTTNSEQFF | TGTGCCAGCAGGGGCCCAACGACCAACAGCGAGCAGTTCTTC
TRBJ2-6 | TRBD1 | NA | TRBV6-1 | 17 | CASSEYGTGAGANVLTF | TGTGCCAGCAGTGAATATGGGACAGGGGCTGGGGCCAACGTCCTGACTTTC
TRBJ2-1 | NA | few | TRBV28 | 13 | CASSFGVIDEQFF | TGTGCCAGCAGTTTCGGTGTCATCGATGAGCAGTTCTTC
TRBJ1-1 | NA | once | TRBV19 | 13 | CASAFTGNTEAFF | TGTGCCAGTGCGTTTACAGGGAACACTGAAGCTTTCTTT
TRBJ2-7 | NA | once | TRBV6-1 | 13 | CASSRQRAREQYF | TGTGCCAGCAGCAGGCAACGGGCCAGGGAGCAGTACTTC
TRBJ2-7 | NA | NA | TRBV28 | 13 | CASSYTFYYEQYF | TGTGCCAGCAGCTACACATTTTACTACGAGCAGTACTTC
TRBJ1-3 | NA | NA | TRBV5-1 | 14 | CASSYGASGNTIYF | TGCGCCAGCAGCTATGGCGCCTCTGGAAACACCATATATTTT
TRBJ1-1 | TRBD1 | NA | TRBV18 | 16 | CASSQGLGTGEPEAFF | TGTGCCAGCTCACAAGGGTTGGGGACAGGGGAGCCTGAAGCTTTCTTT
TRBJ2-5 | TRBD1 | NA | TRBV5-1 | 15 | CASSSGQPKRETQYF | TGCGCCAGCAGCTCGGGACAGCCTAAGCGGGAGACCCAGTACTTC
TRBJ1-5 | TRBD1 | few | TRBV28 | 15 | CASESGTGGYQPQHF | TGTGCCAGTGAGTCCGGGACAGGGGGCTATCAGCCCCAGCATTTT
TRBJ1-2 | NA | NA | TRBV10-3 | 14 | CAISEGLRDYGYTF | TGTGCCATCAGTGAGGGGCTACGGGACTATGGCTACACCTTC
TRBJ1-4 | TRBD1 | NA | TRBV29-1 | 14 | CSVTKTGKDEKLFF | TGCAGCGTTACTAAGACAGGGAAAGATGAAAAACTGTTTTTT
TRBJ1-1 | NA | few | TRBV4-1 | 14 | CASSQDSLNTEAFF | TGCGCCAGCAGCCAAGATTCCCTGAACACTGAAGCTTTCTTT
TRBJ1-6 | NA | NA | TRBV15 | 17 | CATSRDNGESYNSPLHF | TGTGCCACCAGCAGAGATAATGGAGAGTCCTATAATTCACCCCTCCACTTT
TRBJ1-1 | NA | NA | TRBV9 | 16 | CASSVSTRTENTEAFF | TGTGCCAGCAGCGTATCAACACGGACAGAGAACACTGAAGCTTTCTTT
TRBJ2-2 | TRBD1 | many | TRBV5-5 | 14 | CASSWTGDTGELFF | TGTGCCAGCAGCTGGACAGGGGACACCGGGGAGCTGTTTTTT
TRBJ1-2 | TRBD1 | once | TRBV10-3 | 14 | CAISGRGESYGYTF | TGTGCCATCAGTGGCAGGGGGGAGAGCTATGGCTACACCTTC
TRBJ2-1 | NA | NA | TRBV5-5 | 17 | CASTTGTDSRQYNEQFF | TGTGCCAGCACCACGGGGACCGACAGCCGCCAATACAATGAGCAGTTCTTC
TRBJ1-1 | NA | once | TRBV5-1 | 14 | CASSLGTENTEAFF | TGCGCCAGCAGCTTGGGAACGGAGAACACTGAAGCTTTCTTT
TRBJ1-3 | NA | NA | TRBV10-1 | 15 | CASSEGLTSGNTIYF | TGCGCCAGCAGCGAGGGATTGACCTCTGGAAACACCATATATTTT
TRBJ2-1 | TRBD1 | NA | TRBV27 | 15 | CASSPGDRAYNEQFF | TGTGCCAGCAGTCCAGGGGACAGGGCGTACAATGAGCAGTTCTTC
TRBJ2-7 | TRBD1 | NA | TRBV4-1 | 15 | CASSHRTGGSNEQYF | TGCGCCAGCAGCCACCGGACAGGGGGAAGCAACGAGCAGTACTTC
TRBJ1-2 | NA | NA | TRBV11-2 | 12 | CASSLRHYGYTF | TGTGCCAGCAGCTTAAGACATTATGGCTACACCTTC
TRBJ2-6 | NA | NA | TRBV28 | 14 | CASFPGFGANVLTF | TGTGCCAGTTTCCCAGGGTTCGGGGCCAACGTCCTGACTTTC
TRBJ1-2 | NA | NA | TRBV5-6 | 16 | CASSLERGREDYGYTF | TGTGCCAGCAGCTTGGAAAGGGGGAGGGAGGACTATGGCTACACCTTC
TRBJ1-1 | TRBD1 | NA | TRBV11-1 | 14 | CASSWTGTNTEAFF | TGTGCCAGCAGCTGGACAGGGACGAACACTGAAGCTTTCTTT
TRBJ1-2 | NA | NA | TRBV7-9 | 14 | CASSRPEVNYGYTF | TGTGCCAGCAGCCGACCGGAGGTAAACTATGGCTACACCTTC
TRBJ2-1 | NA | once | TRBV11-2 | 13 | CASVGGVGNEQFF | TGTGCCAGCGTCGGAGGGGTTGGCAATGAGCAGTTCTTC
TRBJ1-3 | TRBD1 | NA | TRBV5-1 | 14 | CASSGDRAGNTIYF | TGCGCCAGCAGCGGGGACAGGGCTGGAAACACCATATATTTT
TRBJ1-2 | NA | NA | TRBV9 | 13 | CASSTSWGGGITF | NA
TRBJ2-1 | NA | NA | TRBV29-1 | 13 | CSVDSTSYNEQFF | TGCAGCGTTGATTCTACTTCCTACAATGAGCAGTTCTTC
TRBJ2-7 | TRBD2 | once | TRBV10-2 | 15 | CASSRGLAGVGEQYF | TGCGCCAGCAGCCGGGGACTAGCGGGAGTAGGCGAGCAGTACTTC
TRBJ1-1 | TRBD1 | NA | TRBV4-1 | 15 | CASSQQTGMNTEAFF | TGCGCCAGCAGCCAACAGACAGGGATGAACACTGAAGCTTTCTTT
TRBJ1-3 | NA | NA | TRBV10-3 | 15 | CAISESRDTGNTIYF | TGTGCCATCAGTGAGTCCAGGGATACAGGAAACACCATATATTTT
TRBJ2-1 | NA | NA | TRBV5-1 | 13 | CASSLGSYNEQFF | TGCGCCAGCAGCTTGGGGTCCTACAATGAGCAGTTCTTC
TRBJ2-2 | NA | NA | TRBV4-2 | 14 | CASSQGGQTGELFF | TGTGCCAGCAGCCAGGGGGGGCAGACCGGGGAGCTGTTTTTT
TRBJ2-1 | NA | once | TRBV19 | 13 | CASSGLRYNEQFF | TGTGCCAGTAGTGGTTTAAGGTACAATGAGCAGTTCTTC
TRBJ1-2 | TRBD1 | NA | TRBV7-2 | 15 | CASSLGRGQDYGYTF | TGTGCCAGCAGCTTAGGTAGGGGGCAGGACTATGGCTACACCTTC